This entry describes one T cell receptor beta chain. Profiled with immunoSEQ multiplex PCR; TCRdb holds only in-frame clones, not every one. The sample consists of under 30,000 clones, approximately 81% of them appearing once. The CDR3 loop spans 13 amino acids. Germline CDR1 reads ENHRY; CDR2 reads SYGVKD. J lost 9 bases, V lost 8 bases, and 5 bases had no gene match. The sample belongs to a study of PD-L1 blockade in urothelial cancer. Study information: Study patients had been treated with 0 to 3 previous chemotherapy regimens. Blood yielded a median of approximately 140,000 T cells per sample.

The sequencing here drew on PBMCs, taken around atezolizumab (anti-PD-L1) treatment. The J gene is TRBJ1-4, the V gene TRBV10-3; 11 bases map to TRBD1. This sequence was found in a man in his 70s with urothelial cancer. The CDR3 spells CAIGGTGGKKLFF. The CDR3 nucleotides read TGTGCCATCGGTGGGACAGGGGGGAAAAAACTGTTTTTT.